This TCR beta chain originates from a study of memory CD4+ T cells and cytomegalovirus serostatus. For the study at large: Donors were healthy Belgian adults, fewer than ten CMV seropositive and under 30 seronegative.

Per the authors' pipeline: After removing out-of-frame reads, over 2 million distinct TCRbeta sequences remained. Data came from immunoSEQ multiplex PCR; TCRdb stores just in-frame clones and leaves some out. The V and J calls and clone size come from that table; D and trimming were worked out from the DNA. The table lists 50,000 to 65,000 clones, roughly 77% of them singletons. Single viable CD3+CD4+CD8-CD45RO+ cells were sorted as the memory CD4+ T cells. Donors' CMV status reflects serum IgG against pp150, pp28, p38, p52. The receptor was isolated from an adult in good health and CMV-seropositive. The sequenced sample consisted of memory CD4+ T cells from blood.

The CDR3 region is CASSLETGGGTQYF. DNA of the CDR3: TGTGCCAGCAGTTTGGAGACCGGGGGTGGTACGCAGTATTTT. V is TRBV27 and J is TRBJ2-3, with D possibly TRBD2 on 6 matching bases. There are 14 residues in the CDR3. Germline assignment: CDR1 MNHEY and CDR2 SMNVEV (reference sequence). The V gene lost 3 bases and the J gene lost 8 bases, with 15 bases spanning the gap.